Listed below are T cell receptor beta chains from one sample, sequenced in a study of early T cells in non-severe SARS-CoV-2 infection. TCRdb independently ran MiXCR on the 5' RACE reads; one entry per CDR3 protein. The table includes approximately 69,000 distinct CDR3 sequences, 9.5% to 12% detected once. This sample comprised whole blood, obtained at baseline. Receptor source: an adult who was a healthcare worker with PCR-confirmed SARS-CoV-2 infection or an uninfected control (not recorded which). The CDR3 runs from the conserved cysteine through the conserved F or W. Each record gives: clone size, V gene, D gene, J gene, CDR3 DNA, CDR3 protein. A D gene is named only where the DNA matches it firmly. Clone sizes are given selectively: once, few, many, or a class where the clone is expanded.

abundance: few
v_gene: TRBV7-6
d_gene: NA
j_gene: TRBJ2-3
CDR3nt: TGTGCCAGCAGCCCCCAGACCTCCACAGATACGCAGTATTTT
CDR3aa: CASSPQTSTDTQYF

abundance: NA
v_gene: TRBV29-1
d_gene: TRBD1
j_gene: TRBJ2-5
CDR3nt: TGCAGCACAAAGGACAGGGTAGCTCGAGAGACCCAGTACTTC
CDR3aa: CSTKDRVARETQYF

abundance: NA
v_gene: TRBV5-4
d_gene: TRBD2
j_gene: TRBJ2-1
CDR3nt: TGTGCCAGCAGCTTTTATACTAGCGGGAGGCTGCCTGAGCAGTTCTTC
CDR3aa: CASSFYTSGRLPEQFF

abundance: few
v_gene: TRBV12-5
d_gene: NA
j_gene: TRBJ2-2
CDR3nt: TGTGCTAGTGTCGGAGGGGCTGGCGGGGAGCTGTTTTTT
CDR3aa: CASVGGAGGELFF

abundance: NA
v_gene: TRBV7-8
d_gene: TRBD2
j_gene: TRBJ2-1
CDR3nt: TGTGCCAGCAGCTTCGGACTAGCGACTTACAATGAGCAGTTCTTC
CDR3aa: CASSFGLATYNEQFF

abundance: few
v_gene: TRBV6-2/TRBV6-3
d_gene: NA
j_gene: TRBJ2-7
CDR3nt: TGTGCCAGTTCGGACGTCGGGTACGAGCAGTACTTC
CDR3aa: CASSDVGYEQYF

abundance: many
v_gene: TRBV5-1
d_gene: NA
j_gene: TRBJ2-5
CDR3nt: TGCGCCAGCAGCCCGGGGTCGGGGGAGACCCAGTACTTC
CDR3aa: CASSPGSGETQYF

abundance: NA
v_gene: TRBV9
d_gene: TRBD2
j_gene: TRBJ2-1
CDR3nt: TGTGCCAGCAGCGTAGCTCCAGGACTAGCGGGGGAGGAGCAGTTCTTC
CDR3aa: CASSVAPGLAGEEQFF

abundance: few
v_gene: TRBV5-4
d_gene: NA
j_gene: TRBJ2-3
CDR3nt: TGTGCCAGCAGCTTGGAGAGCACAGATACGCAGTATTTT
CDR3aa: CASSLESTDTQYF

abundance: NA
v_gene: TRBV4-2
d_gene: NA
j_gene: TRBJ2-2
CDR3nt: TGTGCCAGCAGAGACAACTCGAACACCGGGGAGCTGTTTTTT
CDR3aa: CASRDNSNTGELFF

abundance: many
v_gene: TRBV20-1
d_gene: TRBD2
j_gene: TRBJ2-7
CDR3nt: TGCAGTGCTCAAGGTCCGGGAGGGCCGAGGGAGCAGTACTTC
CDR3aa: CSAQGPGGPREQYF

abundance: many
v_gene: TRBV2
d_gene: TRBD1
j_gene: TRBJ1-1
CDR3nt: TGTGCCAGCCTACGGACAGGTAGAAGGGAGATGAACACTGAAGCTTTCTTT
CDR3aa: CASLRTGRREMNTEAFF

abundance: few
v_gene: TRBV29-1
d_gene: TRBD1
j_gene: TRBJ2-1
CDR3nt: TGCAGCGTTGAAGATTGGGGGACAGGGGGCGCTGAGCAGTTCTTC
CDR3aa: CSVEDWGTGGAEQFF

abundance: NA
v_gene: TRBV6-6
d_gene: NA
j_gene: TRBJ2-3
CDR3nt: TGTGCCACAGGGGACCCGGGGGCTCTTCCAGATACGCAGTATTTT
CDR3aa: CATGDPGALPDTQYF

abundance: many
v_gene: TRBV20-1
d_gene: TRBD1
j_gene: TRBJ1-2
CDR3nt: TGCAGTGCTAGAGTCAGAGACAGGGATTATGGCTACACCTTC
CDR3aa: CSARVRDRDYGYTF

abundance: NA
v_gene: TRBV3-1
d_gene: NA
j_gene: TRBJ2-2
CDR3nt: TGTGCCAGCAGCCAAGTCAGGCAGCACGGGGAGCTGTTTTTT
CDR3aa: CASSQVRQHGELFF

abundance: NA
v_gene: TRBV7-8
d_gene: NA
j_gene: TRBJ2-4
CDR3nt: TGTGCCAGCAGCCTAGGTCAGGGGGCCAAAAACATTCAGTACTTC
CDR3aa: CASSLGQGAKNIQYF

abundance: NA
v_gene: TRBV9
d_gene: NA
j_gene: TRBJ1-5
CDR3nt: TGTGCCAGCAGCGTCGACACCAATCAGCCCCAGCATTTT
CDR3aa: CASSVDTNQPQHF

abundance: many
v_gene: TRBV7-2
d_gene: TRBD2
j_gene: TRBJ2-3
CDR3nt: TGTGCCAGCAGCTTCAATAGCGGGGGGGGAGATACGCAGTATTTT
CDR3aa: CASSFNSGGGDTQYF

abundance: NA
v_gene: TRBV2
d_gene: NA
j_gene: TRBJ1-1
CDR3nt: TGTGCCAGCAGTGTGGGCAGGGAAGGTGAAGCTTTCTTT
CDR3aa: CASSVGREGEAFF

abundance: few
v_gene: TRBV12-3/TRBV12-4
d_gene: NA
j_gene: TRBJ1-2
CDR3nt: TGTGCCAGCAGTCAATCGGGACGGCTTAACTATGGCTACACCTTC
CDR3aa: CASSQSGRLNYGYTF

abundance: few
v_gene: TRBV6-6
d_gene: NA
j_gene: TRBJ1-1
CDR3nt: TGTGCCAGCAGCCAAGCCGATTACACTGAAGCTTTCTTT
CDR3aa: CASSQADYTEAFF

abundance: NA
v_gene: TRBV7-2
d_gene: NA
j_gene: TRBJ1-2
CDR3nt: TGTGCCAGCAGCCCCCGGCAAGCTAACTATGGCTACACCTTC
CDR3aa: CASSPRQANYGYTF

abundance: NA
v_gene: TRBV10-3
d_gene: TRBD1
j_gene: TRBJ1-1
CDR3nt: TGTGCCATCAGTGGCGGACAGGGGGTGACTGAAGCTTTCTTT
CDR3aa: CAISGGQGVTEAFF

abundance: NA
v_gene: TRBV3-1
d_gene: NA
j_gene: TRBJ1-1
CDR3nt: TGTGCCAGCAGCCAAGCAGGGGTCACTGAAGCTTTCTTT
CDR3aa: CASSQAGVTEAFF

abundance: many
v_gene: TRBV30
d_gene: NA
j_gene: TRBJ2-3
CDR3nt: TGTGCCTGGAGTCCCACCCTAGCGCGGTTGACAGATACGCAGTATTTT
CDR3aa: CAWSPTLARLTDTQYF

abundance: many
v_gene: TRBV3-1
d_gene: NA
j_gene: TRBJ1-2
CDR3nt: TGTGCCAGCAGCCAGGGACAATCCTATGGCTACACCTTC
CDR3aa: CASSQGQSYGYTF

abundance: many
v_gene: TRBV5-4
d_gene: NA
j_gene: TRBJ2-3
CDR3nt: TGTGCCAGCAGCGTCAGCTTCACAGATACGCAGTATTTT
CDR3aa: CASSVSFTDTQYF

abundance: NA
v_gene: TRBV25-1
d_gene: NA
j_gene: TRBJ1-1
CDR3nt: TGTGCCAGCAGTGCACCGGCACGATCATCGAACACTGAAGCTTTCTTT
CDR3aa: CASSAPARSSNTEAFF

abundance: few
v_gene: TRBV6-2/TRBV6-3
d_gene: NA
j_gene: TRBJ2-7
CDR3nt: TGTGCCAGCGGCGTCTCCTACGAGCAGTACTTC
CDR3aa: CASGVSYEQYF

abundance: NA
v_gene: TRBV7-2
d_gene: TRBD1
j_gene: TRBJ2-2
CDR3nt: TGTGCCAGCAGCACCGGACAGGGGGCTACCGGGGAGCTGTTTTTT
CDR3aa: CASSTGQGATGELFF

abundance: NA
v_gene: TRBV29-1
d_gene: NA
j_gene: TRBJ2-4
CDR3nt: TGCAACCCTTTGGGGATTCCGGGAGACATTCAGTACTTC
CDR3aa: CNPLGIPGDIQYF

abundance: NA
v_gene: TRBV12-3/TRBV12-4
d_gene: NA
j_gene: TRBJ1-1
CDR3nt: TGTGCCAGCAGTCCCCTCGGTGGGAACACTGAAGCTTTCTTT
CDR3aa: CASSPLGGNTEAFF

abundance: NA
v_gene: TRBV5-5
d_gene: TRBD1
j_gene: TRBJ2-7
CDR3nt: TGTGCCAGCAGCGTCCAGGGGACAGGGGTCTACGAGCAGTACTTC
CDR3aa: CASSVQGTGVYEQYF

abundance: NA
v_gene: TRBV30
d_gene: NA
j_gene: TRBJ2-6
CDR3nt: TGTGCCTGCCCGGGATCTGGGGCCAACGTCCTGACTTTC
CDR3aa: CACPGSGANVLTF

abundance: NA
v_gene: TRBV5-1
d_gene: NA
j_gene: TRBJ1-1
CDR3nt: TGCGCCAGCAGCTTGTTAGCATTGAACACTGAAGCTTTCTTT
CDR3aa: CASSLLALNTEAFF

abundance: NA
v_gene: TRBV5-1
d_gene: NA
j_gene: TRBJ2-7
CDR3nt: TGCGCCAGCAGCTTGGCCGAAGGAACCTACGAGCAGTACTTC
CDR3aa: CASSLAEGTYEQYF

abundance: NA
v_gene: TRBV14
d_gene: NA
j_gene: TRBJ1-1
CDR3nt: TGTGCCAGCAGCCCGTTGACTGGCAGCGCTGAAGCTTTCTTT
CDR3aa: CASSPLTGSAEAFF

abundance: NA
v_gene: TRBV21-1
d_gene: NA
j_gene: TRBJ2-7
CDR3nt: TGTGCCAGCACCCTCCCAGGGATCTCCTACGAGCAGTACTTC
CDR3aa: CASTLPGISYEQYF

abundance: many
v_gene: TRBV2
d_gene: NA
j_gene: TRBJ2-3
CDR3nt: TGTGCCAGCAGTGCGGAGAGCCGGGATACGCAGTATTTT
CDR3aa: CASSAESRDTQYF

abundance: few
v_gene: TRBV5-5
d_gene: NA
j_gene: TRBJ2-1
CDR3nt: TGTGCCAGCAGCTCGACAGTATCCACCAATAATGAGCAGTTCTTC
CDR3aa: CASSSTVSTNNEQFF

abundance: NA
v_gene: TRBV3-1
d_gene: NA
j_gene: TRBJ2-7
CDR3nt: TGTGCCAGCAGCCAAGCCCCTGGGAGCTCCTACGAGCAGTACTTC
CDR3aa: CASSQAPGSSYEQYF

abundance: NA
v_gene: TRBV6-1
d_gene: NA
j_gene: TRBJ1-2
CDR3nt: TGTGCCAGCACCCCCCTCGGCTTCTATGGCTACACCTTC
CDR3aa: CASTPLGFYGYTF

abundance: many
v_gene: TRBV2
d_gene: NA
j_gene: TRBJ2-4
CDR3nt: TGTGCCAGCAGGCCCGTGGTAGCCAAAAACATTCAGTACTTC
CDR3aa: CASRPVVAKNIQYF

abundance: NA
v_gene: TRBV5-1
d_gene: NA
j_gene: TRBJ2-1
CDR3nt: TGCGCCAGCAGCTTGTTAGGGCAGGTCGGAGAGGTAGGCTCCTACAATGAGCAGTTCTTC
CDR3aa: CASSLLGQVGEVGSYNEQFF

abundance: few
v_gene: TRBV21-1
d_gene: NA
j_gene: TRBJ2-3
CDR3nt: TGTGCCAGCAGCAACAAAAAGTGGGTGGGCCAGCGGATATCGGCAGATACGCAGTATTTT
CDR3aa: CASSNKKWVGQRISADTQYF

abundance: NA
v_gene: TRBV6-5
d_gene: NA
j_gene: TRBJ1-2
CDR3nt: TGTGCCAGCAGTTACTCTGTCGGACTTACAAAAGGCTACACCTTC
CDR3aa: CASSYSVGLTKGYTF

abundance: few
v_gene: TRBV29-1
d_gene: NA
j_gene: TRBJ2-1
CDR3nt: TGCAGCGTTGATATGGTCGGGAGTGAGCAGTTCTTC
CDR3aa: CSVDMVGSEQFF

abundance: few
v_gene: TRBV2
d_gene: NA
j_gene: TRBJ2-4
CDR3nt: TGTGCCAGCAGTGAACGGGTCGGAAACATTCAGTACTTC
CDR3aa: CASSERVGNIQYF

abundance: many
v_gene: TRBV7-3
d_gene: TRBD2
j_gene: TRBJ2-1
CDR3nt: TGTGCCAGCAGCTCCTCCGTGGCCGGGGGGGCCCGGGATGAGCAGTTCTTC
CDR3aa: CASSSSVAGGARDEQFF